The 5 T cell receptor beta chains listed next were all sequenced from one sample in a study of response to subunit inactivated influenza vaccine. TCRdb recomputed calls from the RT-PCR reads with MiXCR, one row per CDR3 protein. The repertoire includes about 540,000 distinct CDR3 sequences, 14% of them detected once, and more than 9.5% sits in the top ten. This specimen was PBMCs from blood, taken approximately 12 days after vaccination. The receptors come from a man over 45 who received an inactivated influenza vaccine.

This clonotype has a handful of counts. J is TRBJ2-3 and V is TRBV18; no clear D. CDR1 and CDR2 from the germline V gene are KGHSH and LQKENI. V lost 1 base and J lost 6, with 17 bases in between. The CDR3 runs 16 residues. The CDR3 region is CASSPRLDRRGDTQYF. Here the CDR3 DNA reads TGTGCCAGCTCACCACGGCTGGACCGCCGAGGCGATACGCAGTATTTT.

A few counts support this clonotype. J is TRBJ1-2 and V is TRBV10-3; D possibly corresponds to TRBD1 (6 bases). The CDR3 is 14 residues long. Trimming shortened V by 6 bases and J by 2 bases, and 13 bases separated the two germline ends. Germline assignment: CDR1 ENHRY and CDR2 SYGVKD. The DNA of the CDR3 is TGTGCCATCAGACTCCAGGGGCGAAACTATGGCTACACCTTC. This translates into CAIRLQGRNYGYTF.

V usage is TRBV25-1 and J usage is TRBJ1-6; tentatively, D is TRBD1 (5 bases). Trimming removed 4 bases at V and 9 bases at J, with 10 bases between. Germline-derived CDR1 and CDR2 are MGHDK and SYGVNS. The CDR3 loop spans 13 amino acids. The CDR3: CASSVARGSPLHF. In DNA, the CDR3 is TGTGCCAGCAGTGTGGCAAGGGGTTCACCCCTCCACTTT.

This clonotype was counted a few times. The chain links TRBV12-3 or TRBV12-4 to TRBJ2-7; a weak D match, TRBD2 (5 bases). The CDR3 has 13 amino acids. Between the trimmed V and J ends, which lost 2 bases and 5 bases, there was a span of 10 bases. In DNA form, the CDR3 reads TGTGCCAGCAGTTTAACTAGTAGTGACGAGCAGTACTTC. Protein: CASSLTSSDEQYF.

The V and J genes are TRBV7-2 and TRBJ2-5; no definite D call. V lost 5 bases, J lost 4 bases, and 11 bases lay in between. Germline V gene sequence: CDR1 SGHTA, CDR2 FQGNSA. The CDR3 extends over 13 amino acids. CDR3 loop: CASSPNIGETQYF. Here the CDR3 DNA reads TGTGCCAGCAGCCCAAATATCGGAGAGACCCAGTACTTC.